Below, 10 T cell receptor beta chains from the same sample are listed, as sequenced in a study of blood T cell repertoires in COVID-19. TCRdb's copy holds only in-frame clones and misses some; the assay was immunoSEQ multiplex PCR. Here the sample spans some 31,000 clones, 78% being singletons. The sample taken for sequencing was peripheral blood. These receptors were collected from an older woman with acute or convalescent COVID-19.

The chain couples TRBV5-1 to TRBJ1-2; D uncertain. V was clipped by 0 bases and J by 3 bases, with 12 bases between them. The CDR3 extends over 15 amino acids. In germline, CDR1 is SGHRS, CDR2 YFSETQ. The CDR3, as DNA: TGCGCCAGCAGCTTGGGCGGCGGCTCGGACTATGGCTACACCTTC. Its protein is CASSLGGGSDYGYTF.

This rearrangement joins TRBV5-5 to TRBJ2-2; 9 positions agree with TRBD1. Germline loops: CDR1 SGHKS, CDR2 YYEKEE (reference sequence). The CDR3 loop spans 16 amino acids. The J segment lost 4 bases and the V segment lost 2 bases, leaving 6 bases of the junction unmatched. CDR3 region: CASSLTGGKITGELFF. As DNA, the CDR3 is TGTGCCAGCAGCTTAACAGGGGGCAAGATCACCGGGGAGCTGTTTTTT.

In its sample, this clone was seen once. The chain carries TRBV6-6 and TRBJ1-4; 7 bases line up with TRBD1. The V gene's germline CDR1 is MNHNY and CDR2 SVGAGI (reference sequence). The CDR3 loop spans 14 amino acids. V shed 8 bases, J shed 5 bases, and the junction held 8 bases outside the gene matches. In nucleotides, the CDR3 is TGTGCCAGCGCCACAGGGGCCCAAAATGAAAAACTGTTTTTT. Residues: CASATGAQNEKLFF.

The V gene is TRBV4-2, the J gene TRBJ2-7; TRBD2 matches at 7 bases. Germline CDR1 reads LGHNA; CDR2 reads YNFKEQ. V lost 1 base and J lost 1; bases outside the gene matches: 4. This CDR3 comprises 15 residues. The CDR3 DNA is TGTGCCAGCAGCCAAGTGCTAGCGGAGTCCTACGAGCAGTACTTC. This translates into CASSQVLAESYEQYF.

This clone came up a few times. V is TRBV12-5 and J is TRBJ1-1; the match to TRBD1 covers 10 bases. The CDR3 spans 12 residues. Per germline, CDR1 LGHNT and CDR2 FRNRAP. V was clipped by 9 bases and J by 8 bases; unmatched bases: 6. This chain's CDR3 is CARDRGDEEAFF. The DNA for the CDR3 is TGTGCTAGGGACAGGGGGGATGAAGAAGCTTTCTTT.

The chain couples TRBV6-4 to TRBJ2-1; D gene uncertain. This CDR3 comprises 13 residues. The germline V gene encodes CDR1 MRHNA and CDR2 SNTAGT. Trimming stripped 5 bases from V and 8 bases from J, with 13 bases between. CDR3 bases: TGTGCCAGCAGTCCAGTGGTTGGGCATGAGCAGTTCTTC. Its protein is CASSPVVGHEQFF.

The rearrangement uses TRBV2 and TRBJ1-4; a possible D gene is TRBD1 (5 bases). V was cut by 2 bases and J by 5 bases, with 12 bases left in between. Germline loops: CDR1 SNHLY, CDR2 FYNNEI. The CDR3 totals 15 residues. This chain's CDR3 is CASSELGGTNEKLFF. For the CDR3, the DNA is TGTGCCAGCAGTGAACTCGGGGGGACCAATGAAAAACTGTTTTTT.

The genes are TRBV10-3 and TRBJ1-6; TRBD1 might be the D (6 bases). Trimming took off 2 bases at V and 4 bases at J, with 9 bases between the two ends. In germline, CDR1 is ENHRY, CDR2 SYGVKD. The CDR3 is 15 residues long. CDR3 DNA: TGTGCCATCAGTGAGGGGGGCCCGTATAATTCACCCCTCCACTTT. Translation: CAISEGGPYNSPLHF.

The rearrangement uses TRBV5-4 and TRBJ2-2; no definite D call. CDR3 size: 12 residues. Germline lookup yields CDR1 SGHNT and CDR2 YYREEE (reference sequence). Between the trimmed V and J ends, which lost 4 bases and 6 bases, there was a span of 7 bases. The chain's CDR3 is CASSPGPGELFF. CDR3 DNA: TGTGCCAGCAGCCCGGGTCCCGGGGAGCTGTTTTTT. The full variable domain, with the rest looked up from reference TRBV5-4 and TRBJ2-2, is ETGVTQSPTHLIKTRGQQVTLRCSSQSGHNTVSWYQQALGQGPQFIFQYYREEENGRGNFPPRFSGLQFPNYSSELNVNALELDDSALYLCASSPGPGELFFGEGSRLTVL.

The chain couples TRBV10-1 to TRBJ2-7, with TRBD1 identical over 9 bases. The CDR3 extends over 14 amino acids. V shed 6 bases, J shed 2 bases, and the junction held 5 bases outside the gene matches. Germline lookup yields CDR1 WNHNN and CDR2 SYGVQD (reference sequence). CDR3 protein: CASRSGTGPYEQYF. The CDR3 DNA reads as TGCGCCAGCAGATCCGGGACAGGGCCCTACGAGCAGTACTTC.